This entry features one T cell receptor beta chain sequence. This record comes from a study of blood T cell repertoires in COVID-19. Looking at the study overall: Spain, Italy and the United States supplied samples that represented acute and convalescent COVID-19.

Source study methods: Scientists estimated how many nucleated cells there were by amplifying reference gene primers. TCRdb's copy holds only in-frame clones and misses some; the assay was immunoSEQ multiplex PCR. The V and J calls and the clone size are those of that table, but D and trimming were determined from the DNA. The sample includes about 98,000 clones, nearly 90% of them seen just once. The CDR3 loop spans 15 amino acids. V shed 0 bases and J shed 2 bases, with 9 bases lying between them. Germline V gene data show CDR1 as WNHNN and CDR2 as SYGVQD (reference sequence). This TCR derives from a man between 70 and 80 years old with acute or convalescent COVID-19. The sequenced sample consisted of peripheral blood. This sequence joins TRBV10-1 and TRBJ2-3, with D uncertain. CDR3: CASSESMTNTDTQYF. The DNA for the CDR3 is TGCGCCAGCAGTGAGTCGATGACAAACACAGATACGCAGTATTTT.